This T cell receptor beta chain was sequenced in a study of OX40 agonist ivuxolimab in advanced cancers. Note on this clone: Its antigen is undetermined.

Findings and caveats of the study: Clonal expansion among partial responders at 0.1-3.0 mg/kg ranked near the lowest.

Trimming cost V 4 bases and J 4 bases; bases outside gene matches: 2. Germline assignment: CDR1 SGHAT and CDR2 FQNNGV. The CDR3 is 15 residues long. TCRdb keeps only in-frame clones here, not all; method: immunoSEQ multiplex PCR. The sample shows 90,000 to 100,000 clones, roughly nine tenths of them seen only once. This chain links TRBV11-2 with TRBJ2-1; TRBD2 aligns across 12 bases. This sequence originates from an adult with an advanced solid tumor such as melanoma, head and neck, liver or kidney cancer. This specimen consisted of CD4+ or CD8+ T cells sorted from blood, obtained in a trial of the OX40 agonist ivuxolimab. CDR3 loop: CASSSGLAGYNEQFF. The CDR3 bases are TGTGCCAGCAGCTCAGGACTAGCGGGGTACAATGAGCAGTTCTTC.